The following is a T cell receptor (beta chain) sequence with its context. Data came from immunoSEQ multiplex PCR; TCRdb stores just in-frame clones and leaves some out. The repertoire holds around 100,000 clones, with just under 95% as singletons. From germline, CDR1 is PRHDT and CDR2 FYEKMQ (reference sequence). The length of the CDR3 is 15 residues. V trimming: 0 bases; J trimming: 1 base; junction bases outside the gene matches: 2. The data belong to a study of blood T cell repertoires in COVID-19. Study at large: Some COVID-19 samples were acute and others convalescent; all came from the United States, Italy and Spain.

The chain has TRBV13 and TRBJ1-1; 7 nucleotides match TRBD1. This TCR was sampled from a woman aged 45-59 years with COVID-19, enrolled during active disease. Specimen: peripheral blood. CDR3 nucleotides: TGTGCCAGCAGCTTAGGGACAGGGAGGAACACTGAAGCTTTCTTT. It translates to CASSLGTGRNTEAFF.